The entry that follows covers one T cell receptor beta chain sequence. The data belong to a study of monozygotic twins with cystic fibrosis. Assay used: immunoSEQ multiplex PCR; TCRdb lists only in-frame clones, some missing. The sample shows about 32,000 clones, roughly 90% of them seen only once. Sample: blood. This clonotype originated in a girl aged 2-10 years with cystic fibrosis.

The CDR3 sequence is CASSPPGYGSPLHF. The CDR3, as DNA: TGTGCCAGCAGTCCTCCAGGGTACGGCTCACCCCTCCACTTT. The chain recombines TRBV7-9 with TRBJ1-6; TRBD1 might be the D (5 bases). The V gene's germline CDR1 is SEHNR and CDR2 FQNEAQ (reference sequence). The V end was cut by 6 bases, the J end by 10 bases, with 16 bases between. This CDR3 is built from 14 residues.